The 23 T cell receptor beta chains below all came from one sample that was sequenced in a study of OX40 agonist ivuxolimab in advanced cancers. Data came from immunoSEQ multiplex PCR; TCRdb stores just in-frame clones and leaves some out. In the table there are about 58,000 clones, 70% to 90% of which are singletons. Source: CD4+ or CD8+ T cells sorted from blood, taken in a trial of the OX40 agonist ivuxolimab. These receptors all stem from an adult with an advanced solid tumor such as melanoma, head and neck, liver or kidney cancer.

The chain joins TRBV5-6 to TRBJ1-5; 7 bases align to TRBD1. The trim removed 4 bases at V and 0 bases at J, leaving 4 bases unmatched. Per germline, CDR1 SGHDT and CDR2 YYEEEE. The length of the CDR3 is 15 residues. CDR3 amino acids: CASSLTGLSNQPQHF. The CDR3 DNA follows: TGTGCCAGCAGCCTGACAGGGCTTAGCAATCAGCCCCAGCATTTT.

The chain uses TRBV5-1 and TRBJ1-5, with D perhaps matching TRBD1 (5 bases). Trimming left V 3 bases short and J 3 bases short, with 10 bases between. CDR1 and CDR2 from the germline V gene are SGHRS and YFSETQ. This CDR3 region has 14 residues. The DNA for the CDR3 is TGCGCCAGCAGCTGGGGCGGAATCAATCAGCCCCAGCATTTT. Translating gives CASSWGGINQPQHF.

The chain couples TRBV4-2 to TRBJ2-1, with 10 bases matching TRBD2. Germline CDR1 and CDR2: LGHNA and YNFKEQ. The ends lost 8 bases at V and 7 bases at J; junction bases unmatched: 20. The CDR3 contains 18 residues. The DNA for the CDR3 is TGTGCCAGCTCCGGGAGGAGCGGGAGGGCCGAGTGGGATAATGAGCAGTTCTTC. It specifies CASSGRSGRAEWDNEQFF.

J is TRBJ2-7 and V is TRBV5-6, with 14 bases matching TRBD2. The germline V gene encodes CDR1 SGHDT and CDR2 YYEEEE. With 4 bases clipped from V and 7 bases from J, the junction kept 4 bases outside the gene matches. There are 14 residues in the CDR3. The CDR3 DNA sequence: TGTGCCAGCAGCCCGGGACTAGCGGGAGCAGAGCAGTACGTC. Translation: CASSPGLAGAEQYV.

The chain recombines TRBV6-5 with TRBJ2-7; 11 nucleotides match TRBD2. The CDR3 length is 13 residues. CDR1 and CDR2 from the germline V gene are MNHEY and SVGAGI. V gave up 10 bases and J gave up 5 bases; unmatched junction bases: 7. The CDR3 spells CANRTSGLDEQYV. The CDR3 DNA reads TGTGCCAACCGGACTAGCGGGTTAGACGAGCAGTACGTC.

The rearrangement links TRBV13 to TRBJ2-1, with 8 nucleotides matching TRBD2. The CDR3 loop spans 14 amino acids. Trimming took 1 base from V and 4 from J; bases not matched to a gene: 0. Germline V gene sequence: CDR1 PRHDT, CDR2 FYEKMQ (reference sequence). The chain's CDR3 is CASSLEREYNEQFF. The CDR3 coding sequence is TGTGCCAGCAGCTTAGAGCGGGAGTACAATGAGCAGTTCTTC.

The chain couples TRBV7-3 to TRBJ2-1, with TRBD2 matching over 11 bases. The length of the CDR3 is 14 residues. Germline-derived CDR1 and CDR2 are SGHTA and FQGTGA. The junction had 2 bases not matched to a gene; V was cut back by 1 base and J by 9 bases. This CDR3 is CASSLKGTSGEQFF. CDR3 in DNA: TGTGCCAGCAGCTTAAAGGGGACTAGCGGTGAGCAGTTCTTC.

This clone has more than one count but fewer than ten. J is TRBJ2-3 and V is TRBV7-2; 10 nucleotides align to TRBD2. Per the germline V gene, CDR1 is SGHTA and CDR2 is FQGNSA. The CDR3 sequence is 16 residues long. Trimming took 4 bases from V and 2 from J; bases not matched to a gene: 6. This CDR3 is CASSSLAGVATDTQYF. In DNA form, the CDR3 reads TGTGCCAGCAGCTCTCTAGCGGGAGTGGCCACAGATACGCAGTATTTT.

The V gene is TRBV19, the J gene TRBJ1-1; no definite D call. V dropped 5 bases and J dropped 3 bases, with 10 bases sitting between them. The length of the CDR3 is 13 residues. CDR1 is LNHDA and CDR2 is SQIVND in the germline V gene (reference sequence). CDR3 amino acids: CASSSARYTEAFF. The CDR3 DNA sequence: TGTGCCAGTAGTTCTGCACGGTACACTGAAGCTTTCTTT.

The V and J genes are TRBV5-4 and TRBJ2-6; D is perhaps TRBD2 (5 bases). Per germline, CDR1 SGHNT and CDR2 YYREEE (reference sequence). The V gene lost 4 bases and the J gene lost 4 bases, with 6 bases spanning the gap. This CDR3 has 13 amino acids. CDR3 in DNA: TGTGCCAGCAGCCCGGGGGGGGCCAACGTCCTGACTTTC. Protein sequence: CASSPGGANVLTF.

The count of this clone is one. This chain joins TRBV18 and TRBJ1-2; D remains unclear. Trimming left V 3 bases short and J 5 bases short, with 19 bases between. The CDR3 consists of 16 residues. Germline loops: CDR1 KGHSH, CDR2 LQKENI. CDR3 region: CASSPSQVNILYGYTF. CDR3 sequence (DNA): TGTGCCAGCTCACCTTCTCAAGTAAATATATTATATGGCTACACCTTC.

This clone was found once. The chain employs TRBV5-6 and TRBJ1-2; the match to TRBD1 covers 7 bases. The CDR3 is made up of 13 amino acids. The V segment lost 2 bases and the J segment 7 bases; nucleotides outside the gene matches: 5. Germline V CDR1 and CDR2: SGHDT, YYEEEE. The CDR3 protein is CASSFYRGGGYTF. In DNA, the CDR3 is TGTGCCAGCAGCTTCTACAGGGGTGGTGGCTACACCTTC. Full variable domain (outside the CDR3, taken from reference TRBV5-6 and TRBJ1-2): DAGVTQSPTHLIKTRGQQVTLRCSPKSGHDTVSWYQQALGQGPQFIFQYYEEEERQRGNFPDRFSGHQFPNYSSELNVNALLLGDSALYLCASSFYRGGGYTFGSGTRLTVV.

The chain couples TRBV28 to TRBJ2-1, with D tentatively TRBD1 or TRBD2 (5 bases each). Per germline, CDR1 MDHEN and CDR2 SYDVKM. Trimming stripped 4 bases from V and 2 bases from J, with 9 bases between. The CDR3 spans 14 residues. Here the CDR3 reads CASSSPGPYNEQFF. The CDR3 DNA sequence: TGTGCCAGCAGTTCCCCGGGACCCTACAATGAGCAGTTCTTC.

The chain combines TRBV7-2 with TRBJ2-1; tentative D call: TRBD2 (5 bases). Trimming shortened V by 3 bases and J by 8 bases, and 11 bases separated the two germline ends. CDR3 length: 13 amino acids. CDR1 SGHTA and CDR2 FQGNSA come from the germline V gene. The CDR3 spells CASSFTSFDEQFF. The CDR3 coding sequence is TGTGCCAGCAGCTTCACTAGTTTCGATGAGCAGTTCTTC.

The rearrangement uses TRBV19 and TRBJ1-5; no clear D. Trimming took 3 bases from V and 0 from J, leaving 15 bases between them. The CDR3 is 17 amino acids. CDR1 and CDR2 from the germline V gene are LNHDA and SQIVND (reference sequence). The CDR3 DNA is TGTGCCAGTAGTATTTACGGGAGGGCCTATAGCAATCAGCCCCAGCATTTT. Its translation: CASSIYGRAYSNQPQHF. Filled out from reference TRBV19 and TRBJ1-5, the complete variable domain reads DGGITQSPKYLFRKEGQNVTLSCEQNLNHDAMYWYRQDPGQGLRLIYYSQIVNDFQKGDIAEGYSVSREKKESFPLTVTSAQKNPTAFYLCASSIYGRAYSNQPQHFGDGTRLSIL.

The chain couples TRBV2 to TRBJ2-7; D unresolved. Deletions cut 5 bases from V and 4 bases from J, with 9 bases between. The CDR3 totals 12 residues. Germline V CDR1 and CDR2: SNHLY, FYNNEI. The CDR3 is CASSLNGYEQYV. Written as DNA, the CDR3 is TGTGCCAGCAGTCTTAACGGTTACGAGCAGTACGTC.

The chain couples TRBV5-8 to TRBJ1-2; no reliable D call. Germline-derived CDR1 and CDR2 are SGHTS and YDEGEE. The CDR3 loop spans 13 amino acids. The V end was cut by 1 base, the J end by 3 bases, with 7 bases between. The CDR3 sequence is CASSLRRDYGYTF. CDR3 in DNA: TGTGCCAGCAGCTTGCGCAGAGACTATGGCTACACCTTC. The entire variable domain, with the rest obtained from reference TRBV5-8 and TRBJ1-2, is as follows: EAGVTQSPTHLIKTRGQQATLRCSPISGHTSVYWYQQALGLGLQFLLWYDEGEERNRGNFPPRFSGRQFPNYSSELNVNALELEDSALYLCASSLRRDYGYTFGSGTRLTVV.

CDR3 DNA sequence: TGTGCCAGCAGCTTGATACTCGGGAATGAGCAGTTCTTC. Translating gives CASSLILGNEQFF. The chain is built from TRBV5-5 and TRBJ2-1, with D hard to call. This CDR3 spans 13 amino acids. Trimming cost V 1 base and J 7 bases, with 9 bases left between them. Germline-derived CDR1 and CDR2 are SGHKS and YYEKEE (reference sequence).

The J gene is TRBJ2-3, the V gene TRBV2, with D maybe TRBD2 (6 bases). The CDR3 sequence is 13 residues long. The V end was cut by 6 bases, the J end by 7 bases, with 14 bases between. CDR1 SNHLY and CDR2 FYNNEI come from the germline V gene. The CDR3 here is CASRLAQANTQYF. CDR3 DNA sequence: TGTGCCAGCAGACTAGCCCAAGCGAATACGCAGTATTTT.

The rearrangement links TRBV7-9 to TRBJ2-7; D is unclear. V was pared by 0 bases and J by 3 bases, with 3 bases between. The CDR3 extends over 12 amino acids. CDR1 and CDR2 (germline): SEHNR, FQNEAQ (reference sequence). The CDR3 here is CASSLALYEQYF. DNA of the CDR3: TGTGCCAGCAGCTTAGCCCTCTACGAGCAGTACTTC.

This clone occurred once. V and J are TRBV6-5 and TRBJ1-4, with TRBD1 matching 7 bases. The CDR3 extends over 12 amino acids. J was trimmed by 6 bases and V by 7 bases; bases with no gene match: 2. CDR1 MNHEY and CDR2 SVGAGI come from the germline V gene. The CDR3 here is CASKTGHEKLFF. The CDR3 DNA is TGTGCCAGCAAGACAGGGCATGAAAAACTGTTTTTT.

The CDR3 sequence is CASSGYGGLYEQYF. The DNA for the CDR3 is TGTGCCAGCAGTGGTTACGGTGGTCTCTACGAGCAGTACTTC. This chain joins TRBV6-1 and TRBJ2-7; D is undetermined. The germline V and J ends were trimmed by 4 bases and 3 bases, with 13 bases remaining between them. The CDR3 runs to 14 residues. Germline CDR1 MNHNS, CDR2 SASEGT.

The CDR3 protein is CASSFRDGNNEKLFF. In DNA, the CDR3 is TGTGCCAGCAGCTTCCGGGACGGAAACAATGAAAAACTGTTTTTT. The rearrangement joins TRBV11-2 to TRBJ1-4, with D possibly being TRBD1 (5 bases). The CDR3 length is 15 residues. CDR1 and CDR2 from the germline V gene are SGHAT and FQNNGV. V was pared by 3 bases and J by 5 bases, with 13 bases between.